This is a list of T cell receptor beta chains from one sample in a study of T cell repertoires in cytomegalovirus infection. From the reads, TCRdb called clonotypes with MiXCR, one entry per CDR3 protein. This sample has 290,000 or so distinct CDR3 sequences, with about 8.8% found just once. Sequencing input: PBMCs. The source of these receptors is a human donor in good health (CMV status not recorded). Some clones in this sample may be carry-over from other donors' samples. Each CDR3 is given with its conserved first and last residue. The order of the fields is V gene, J gene, D gene, clone size, CDR3 protein, CDR3 DNA. The D gene is left open where the match is weak. The listing skips clone size in some rows; elsewhere it reads once, few, many or a size class.

TRBV5-1	TRBJ2-2	.	few	CASSLERPNTGELFF	TGCGCCAGCAGCTTGGAGCGACCGAACACCGGGGAGCTGTTTTTT
TRBV7-8	TRBJ2-2	.	many	CASSSASRGNTGELFF	TGTGCCAGCAGCTCTGCCTCGCGCGGGAACACCGGGGAGCTGTTTTTT
TRBV10-3	TRBJ1-1	.	many	CAIRDVGLPEAFF	TGTGCCATCCGGGATGTGGGATTACCTGAAGCTTTCTTT
TRBV10-3	TRBJ1-5	.	many	CAISPGTAGNQPQHF	TGTGCCATCAGTCCCGGGACCGCCGGCAATCAGCCCCAGCATTTT
TRBV5-5	TRBJ2-2	TRBD2	.	CASSSLLAGVTGELFF	TGTGCCAGCAGCTCCTTACTAGCGGGGGTCACCGGGGAGCTGTTTTTT
TRBV27	TRBJ1-5	.	.	CASSFGSGNQPQHF	TGTGCCAGCAGTTTCGGATCGGGCAATCAGCCCCAGCATTTT
TRBV12-3/TRBV12-4	TRBJ1-2	.	.	CASSFRHLQAYGYTF	TGTGCCAGCAGTTTCAGACATTTACAGGCGTATGGCTACACCTTC
TRBV20-1	TRBJ1-2	.	.	CSASRRRANYGYTF	TGCAGCGCCTCACGACGAAGGGCGAACTATGGCTACACCTTC
TRBV6-2/TRBV6-3	TRBJ2-5	TRBD2	many	CASSYAGEGQETQYF	TGTGCCAGCAGTTACGCGGGGGAGGGCCAAGAGACCCAGTACTTC
TRBV20-1	TRBJ1-2	.	many	CSAPPGGWSGYTF	TGCAGTGCTCCACCCGGTGGGTGGAGTGGCTACACCTTC
TRBV29-1	TRBJ2-1	.	many	CSVGTWGTGLDEQFF	TGCAGCGTTGGGACTTGGGGGACGGGATTGGATGAGCAGTTCTTC
TRBV20-1	TRBJ2-1	TRBD2	many	CSASMSVAGGHFYNEQFF	TGCAGTGCTAGTATGTCGGTAGCGGGGGGGCATTTCTACAATGAGCAGTTCTTC
TRBV19	TRBJ2-5	.	many	CASSNGQNLMRETQYF	TGTGCCAGTAGTAACGGACAGAATTTAATGAGGGAGACCCAGTACTTC
TRBV6-5	TRBJ1-4	.	.	CASSYNRREKLFF	TGTGCCAGCAGTTACAACAGGCGCGAAAAACTGTTTTTT
TRBV7-2	TRBJ2-1	TRBD2	many	CASSPRRGGGGEQFF	TGTGCCAGCAGCCCTAGACGGGGGGGCGGGGGTGAGCAGTTCTTC